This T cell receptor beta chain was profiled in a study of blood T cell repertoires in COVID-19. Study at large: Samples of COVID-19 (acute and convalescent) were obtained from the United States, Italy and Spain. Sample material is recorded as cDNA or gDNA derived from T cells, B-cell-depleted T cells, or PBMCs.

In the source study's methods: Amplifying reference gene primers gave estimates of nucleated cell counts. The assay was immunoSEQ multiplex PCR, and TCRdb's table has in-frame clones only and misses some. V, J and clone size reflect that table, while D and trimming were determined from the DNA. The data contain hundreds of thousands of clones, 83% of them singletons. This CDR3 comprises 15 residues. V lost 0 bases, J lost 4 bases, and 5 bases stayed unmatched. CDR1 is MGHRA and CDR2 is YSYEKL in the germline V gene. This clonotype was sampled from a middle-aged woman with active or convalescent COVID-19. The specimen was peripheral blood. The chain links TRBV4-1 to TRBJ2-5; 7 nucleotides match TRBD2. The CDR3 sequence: CASSQDLRGGETQYF. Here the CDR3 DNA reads TGCGCCAGCAGCCAAGATCTCCGCGGGGGAGAGACCCAGTACTTC.